One sample yielded the 4 T cell receptor beta chains listed below, sequenced in a study of immune evolution from preneoplasia to lung adenocarcinoma (dated by TCRdb to the early 2020s). The library was obtained by the immunoSEQ multiplex PCR assay. TCRdb carries this immuneACCESS record with in-frame sequences only. Its versions omit some clonotypes, under half of them owing to an unresolved V gene in the studies checked, with the rest unexplained. Within this sample are 20,000 to 25,000 clones, with about 79% of them counted one time only. 4.5% to 7% of the sample comes from the top ten. The sequenced sample was FFPE invasive lung adenocarcinoma tissue. This specimen's cell subset or site label, per the study, means: frankly invasive lung adenocarcinoma (ADC). Every receptor here comes from a person aged 60 to 70 with lung adenocarcinoma.

This chain links TRBV7-9 with TRBJ2-5; 8 bases fit TRBD2. The CDR3 contains 15 residues. The V gene's germline CDR1 is SEHNR and CDR2 FQNEAQ (reference sequence). With 3 bases clipped from V and 5 bases from J, the junction kept 8 bases outside the gene matches. This chain's CDR3 is CASSFESGGQETQYF. CDR3 sequence (DNA): TGTGCCAGCAGCTTTGAATCGGGGGGGCAGGAGACCCAGTACTTC.

V is TRBV5-1 and J is TRBJ1-3, with D unclear. The V gene's germline CDR1 is SGHRS and CDR2 YFSETQ. V lost 4 bases, J lost 0 bases, and 11 bases lay in between. The CDR3 is 15 amino acids. The DNA of the CDR3 is TGCGCCAGCAGCAATCGGACCGGCTCTGGAAACACCATATATTTT. Its translation is CASSNRTGSGNTIYF. The full variable domain, in which reference TRBV5-1 and TRBJ1-3 provide the parts outside the CDR3, is KAGVTQTPRYLIKTRGQQVTLSCSPISGHRSVSWYQQTPGQGLQFLFEYFSETQRNKGNFPGRFSGRQFSNSRSEMNVSTLELGDSALYLCASSNRTGSGNTIYFGEGSWLTVV.

This clone turned up a few times. This sequence joins TRBV9 and TRBJ1-1; D not certain. This CDR3 has 12 amino acids. V lost 4 bases, J lost 6 bases, and 10 bases lay in between. Germline values: CDR1 SGDLS, CDR2 YYNGEE. CDR3 region: CASSPGGSEAFF. For the CDR3, the DNA is TGTGCCAGCAGCCCAGGAGGGTCTGAAGCTTTCTTT.

The V and J genes are TRBV14 and TRBJ2-1; tentative D call: TRBD2 (6 bases). The CDR3 is 14 residues long. Germline loops: CDR1 SGHDN, CDR2 FVKESK. With 5 bases removed from V and 0 bases from J, the gap between germline ends came to 8 bases. Written as DNA, the CDR3 is TGTGCCAGCAGCTACGGGAGCTCCTACAATGAGCAGTTCTTC. It is translated as CASSYGSSYNEQFF.